This TCR beta chain was sequenced during a study of T cells in Graves' hyperthyroidism and ophthalmopathy. The germline gives CDR1 SNHLY, CDR2 FYNNEI. This CDR3 has 14 amino acids. V lost 9 bases and J 4 bases, leaving 18 bases between the germline ends. Aged 18 to 65, the patients had hyperthyroidism that was newly diagnosed and had lasted under 2 months. Progressors' blood was drawn at hyperthyroidism diagnosis, before ophthalmopathy symptoms. RNA transcripts were the template for amplifying TCR beta CDR3 regions. First-round RT-PCR with HTBI primers amplified the TCR CDR3 region. TCRdb processed the multiplex PCR reads anew with MiXCR; each CDR3 protein has one entry. The sample holds about 290,000 distinct CDR3 sequences, roughly 15% seen once.

The sequence was collected from a woman between 45 and 65 years old with Graves' hyperthyroidism that later progressed to Graves' ophthalmopathy. Material: blood. The J gene is TRBJ1-1, the V gene TRBV2, with TRBD1 as a possible D gene (6 bases). CDR3 bases: TGTGCCAGTCCCATCGGGGGGCAAAGCACTGAAGCTTTCTTT. Its translation: CASPIGGQSTEAFF.